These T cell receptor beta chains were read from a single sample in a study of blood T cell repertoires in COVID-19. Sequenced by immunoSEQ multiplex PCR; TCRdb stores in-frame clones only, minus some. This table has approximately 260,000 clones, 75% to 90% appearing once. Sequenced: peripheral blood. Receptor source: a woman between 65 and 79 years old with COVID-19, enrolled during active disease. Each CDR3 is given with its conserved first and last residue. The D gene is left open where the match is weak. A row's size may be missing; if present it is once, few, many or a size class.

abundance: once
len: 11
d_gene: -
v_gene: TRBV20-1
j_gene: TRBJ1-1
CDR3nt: TGCAGTGCTAGGGGCAACACTGAAGCTTTCTTT
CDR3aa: CSARGNTEAFF

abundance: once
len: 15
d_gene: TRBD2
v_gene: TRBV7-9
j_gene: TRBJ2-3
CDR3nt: TGTGCCAGCAGCCCGTTAGCGGGAGCCGGAGATACGCAGTATTTT
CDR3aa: CASSPLAGAGDTQYF

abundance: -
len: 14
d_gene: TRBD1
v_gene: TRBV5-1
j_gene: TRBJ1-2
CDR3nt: TGCGCCAGCAGAGATACGACAGGGTTCGGTGGCTACACCTTC
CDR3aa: CASRDTTGFGGYTF

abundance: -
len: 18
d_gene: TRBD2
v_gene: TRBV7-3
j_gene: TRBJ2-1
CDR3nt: TGTGCCAGCAGCCCTCCCCCAACTAGCGGCAGCTCCTACAATGAGCAGTTCTTC
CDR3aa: CASSPPPTSGSSYNEQFF

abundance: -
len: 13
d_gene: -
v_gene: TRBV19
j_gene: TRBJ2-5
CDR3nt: TGTGCCAGTAGTATAAGGGGTTTAGAGACCCAGTACTTC
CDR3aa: CASSIRGLETQYF

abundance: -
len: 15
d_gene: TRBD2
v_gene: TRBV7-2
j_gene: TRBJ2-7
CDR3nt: TGTGCCAGCAGATACCTAGCGGGAGGGCCCCACGAGCAGTACTTC
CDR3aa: CASRYLAGGPHEQYF

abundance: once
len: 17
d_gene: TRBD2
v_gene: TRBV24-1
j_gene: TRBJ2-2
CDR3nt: TGTGCCACCAGTCAAACCACTAGCGGGAGAGGCACCGGGGAGCTGTTTTTT
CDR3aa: CATSQTTSGRGTGELFF

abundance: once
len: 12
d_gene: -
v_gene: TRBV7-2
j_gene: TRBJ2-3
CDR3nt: TGTGCCAGCAGCCCACCCGCGGATACGCAGTATTTT
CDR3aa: CASSPPADTQYF

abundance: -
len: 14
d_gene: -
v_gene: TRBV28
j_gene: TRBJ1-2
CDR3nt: TGTGCCAGCAGTTTACAGTCCCGATTCTATGGCTACACCTTC
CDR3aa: CASSLQSRFYGYTF

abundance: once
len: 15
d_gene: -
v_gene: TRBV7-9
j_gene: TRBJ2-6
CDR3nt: TGTGCCAGCAGCTTAGGAGGCTCTGGGGCCAACGTCCTGACTTTC
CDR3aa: CASSLGGSGANVLTF

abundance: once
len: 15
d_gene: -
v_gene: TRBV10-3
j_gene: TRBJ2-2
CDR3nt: TGTGCCATCAGTGCAGCGGCAACCAACACCGGGGAGCTGTTTTTT
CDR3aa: CAISAAATNTGELFF

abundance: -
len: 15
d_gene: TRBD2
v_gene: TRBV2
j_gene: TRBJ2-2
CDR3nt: TGTGCCAGCAGACCGACTAGCGCGAACACCGGGGAGCTGTTTTTT
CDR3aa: CASRPTSANTGELFF

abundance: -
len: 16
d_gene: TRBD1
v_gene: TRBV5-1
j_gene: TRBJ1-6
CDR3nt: TGCGCCAGCAGCTTGGTAGGGGGACAGGGAAGTTCACCCCTCCACTTT
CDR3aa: CASSLVGGQGSSPLHF

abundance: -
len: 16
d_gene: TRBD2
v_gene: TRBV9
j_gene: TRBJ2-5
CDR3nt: TGTGCCAGCAGCGTAGTGTGGCGGGGGGCGCGAGAGACCCAGTACTTC
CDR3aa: CASSVVWRGARETQYF

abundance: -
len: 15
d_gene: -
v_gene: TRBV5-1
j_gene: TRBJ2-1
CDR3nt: TGCGCCAGCAGCTTCGACAGTAGCTCCTACAATGAGCAGTTCTTC
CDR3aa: CASSFDSSSYNEQFF

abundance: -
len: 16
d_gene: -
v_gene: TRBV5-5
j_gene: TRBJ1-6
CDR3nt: TGTGCCAGCAGCTTGTTGGGAGGGGGTCTTAATTCACCCCTCCACTTT
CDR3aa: CASSLLGGGLNSPLHF

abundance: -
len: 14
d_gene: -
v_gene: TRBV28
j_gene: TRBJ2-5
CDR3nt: TGTGCCAGCAGAGATACGACAGTGAGGGAGACCCAGTACTTC
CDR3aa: CASRDTTVRETQYF

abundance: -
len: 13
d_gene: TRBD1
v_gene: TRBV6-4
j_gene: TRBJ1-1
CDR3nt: TGTGCCAGCAGTGAAACAGGGGAGACTGAAGCTTTCTTT
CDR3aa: CASSETGETEAFF

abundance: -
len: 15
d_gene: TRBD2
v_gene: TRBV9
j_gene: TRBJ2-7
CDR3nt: TGTGCCAGCAGCGTAGGACTAGCAGATACCTACGAGCAGTACTTC
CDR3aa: CASSVGLADTYEQYF

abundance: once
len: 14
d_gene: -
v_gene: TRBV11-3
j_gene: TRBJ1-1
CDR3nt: TGTGCCAGCAGCTTTTTTTCTTCAGGGCCCGAAGCTTTCTTT
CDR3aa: CASSFFSSGPEAFF

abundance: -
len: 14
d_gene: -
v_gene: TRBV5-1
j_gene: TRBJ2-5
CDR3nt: TGCGCCAGCAGCTTGGCCGGGGGATACGAGACCCAGTACTTC
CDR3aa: CASSLAGGYETQYF

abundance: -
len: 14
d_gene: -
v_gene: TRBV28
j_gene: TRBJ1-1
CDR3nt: TGTGCCAGCAGTCCCCCGACAGAGTATACTGAAGCTTTCTTT
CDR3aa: CASSPPTEYTEAFF

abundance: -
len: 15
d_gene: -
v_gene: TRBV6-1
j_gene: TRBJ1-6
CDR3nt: TGTGCCAGCAGTGAATCGGGAAATTGGAATTCACCCCTCCACTTT
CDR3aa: CASSESGNWNSPLHF

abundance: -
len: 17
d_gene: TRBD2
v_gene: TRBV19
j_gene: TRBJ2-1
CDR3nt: TGTGCCAGTAGTCCGCCACTTAGCGGGAGTGACTACAATGAGCAGTTCTTC
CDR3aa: CASSPPLSGSDYNEQFF

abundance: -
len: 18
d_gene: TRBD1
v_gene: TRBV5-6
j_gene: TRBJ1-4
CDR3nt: TGTGCCAGCAGCTTAAGAAGGTCCAGGGGGCGAAAAGATGAAAAACTGTTTTTT
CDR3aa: CASSLRRSRGRKDEKLFF

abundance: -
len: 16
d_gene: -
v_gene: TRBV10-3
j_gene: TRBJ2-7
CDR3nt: TGTGCCATCAGTGAGTCGAGGGGGAAAGGGCCGGAAGAGCAGTACTTC
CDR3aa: CAISESRGKGPEEQYF

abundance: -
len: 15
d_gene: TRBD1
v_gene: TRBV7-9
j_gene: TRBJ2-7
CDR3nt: TGTGCCAGCAGCCCGCGGGACAGGGGGCTATACGAGCAGTACTTC
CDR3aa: CASSPRDRGLYEQYF

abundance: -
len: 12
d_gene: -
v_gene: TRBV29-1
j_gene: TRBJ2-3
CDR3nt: TGCAGCGTTGACCGGACAGAAGATACGCAGTATTTT
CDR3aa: CSVDRTEDTQYF